The 21 T cell receptor beta chains listed next were all sequenced from one sample in a study of blood T cell repertoires in COVID-19. TCRdb keeps only in-frame clones here, not all; method: immunoSEQ multiplex PCR. The sample lists roughly 130,000 clones; 60% to 85% were seen once. Sequencing was performed on peripheral blood. The receptor set was obtained from a man aged 50 to 60 with acute or convalescent COVID-19.

The V and J genes are TRBV10-2 and TRBJ1-2; no clear D. This CDR3 comprises 14 residues. V lost 6 bases to trimming and J lost 6 bases, with 17 bases between them. CDR1 is WSHSY and CDR2 is SAAADI in the germline V gene. CDR3 nucleotides: TGCGCCAGCAGCGCCCGGACGGAGGGTGATGGCTACACCTTC. It encodes CASSARTEGDGYTF.

This chain joins TRBV6-2 or TRBV6-3 and TRBJ1-5; D is undetermined. The CDR3 is 14 residues long. Germline V lookup: CDR1 MNHEY, CDR2 SVGEGT. Deletions cut 5 bases from V and 4 bases from J, with 12 bases between. CDR3 nucleotide sequence: TGTGCCAGCAGTCAAACCTCGGAGAATCAGCCCCAGCATTTT. Translated, it gives CASSQTSENQPQHF.

The CDR3 sequence is CASRTGSQPQHF. In DNA form, the CDR3 reads TGTGCCAGCAGGACAGGGAGTCAGCCCCAGCATTTT. The chain couples TRBV6-5 to TRBJ1-5; 7 bases match TRBD1. Germline-derived CDR1 and CDR2 are MNHEY and SVGAGI. With V trimmed by 6 bases and J by 6 bases, 2 bases remained unmatched. This CDR3 has 12 amino acids.

In DNA, the CDR3 is TGCGCCAGCAGCTTGGCCATAGGCATCATTGGACAGGGGGGCACTGAAGCTTTCTTT. As protein: CASSLAIGIIGQGGTEAFF. V usage is TRBV5-1 and J usage is TRBJ1-1; 10 bases map to TRBD1. V was pared by 0 bases and J by 4 bases, with 15 bases of the junction left unmatched. The V gene's germline CDR1 is SGHRS and CDR2 YFSETQ. The CDR3 runs to 19 residues.

J is TRBJ2-1 and V is TRBV10-3, with 7 bases aligning to TRBD1. Germline CDR1 and CDR2: ENHRY and SYGVKD. This CDR3 comprises 14 residues. Unmatched junction bases numbered 4, after V lost 3 bases and J lost 5 bases. The CDR3 sequence is CAISDDRAHNEQFF. DNA for the CDR3: TGTGCCATCAGTGACGACAGGGCCCACAATGAGCAGTTCTTC.

The chain is built from TRBV27 and TRBJ1-2; a possible D gene is TRBD1 (6 bases). The V end was cut by 2 bases, the J end by 1 base, with 14 bases between. The germline CDR1 and CDR2 sequences are MNHEY and SMNVEV (reference sequence). CDR3 length: 16 residues. This CDR3 is CASSLTWTANNYGYTF. In nucleotides, the CDR3 is TGTGCCAGCAGTTTAACGTGGACAGCGAATAACTATGGCTACACCTTC.

The J gene is TRBJ1-1, the V gene TRBV12-5, with 7 bases lining up with TRBD1. The trim removed 3 bases at V and 1 base at J, leaving 8 bases unmatched. The CDR3 totals 16 residues. Germline assignment: CDR1 LGHNT and CDR2 FRNRAP. The CDR3 reads CASGFGTGARNTEAFF. CDR3 coding DNA: TGTGCTAGTGGTTTTGGTACAGGGGCTAGGAACACTGAAGCTTTCTTT.

The chain joins TRBV6-5 to TRBJ2-6; D gene uncertain. The germline V and J ends were trimmed by 5 bases and 0 bases, with 8 bases remaining between them. Germline-derived CDR1 and CDR2 are MNHEY and SVGAGI. The CDR3 runs to 15 residues. The CDR3 sequence is CASSPESSGANVLTF. The DNA for the CDR3 is TGTGCCAGCAGTCCCGAGAGCTCTGGGGCCAACGTCCTGACTTTC.

V and J are TRBV24-1 and TRBJ1-6; TRBD1 might be the D (5 bases). This CDR3 region has 14 residues. Trimming removed 9 bases at V and 4 bases at J, with 12 bases between. The germline gives CDR1 KGHDR, CDR2 SFDVKD. CDR3 DNA: TGTGCCACCGGGGCAGGTGAGTATAATTCACCCCTCCACTTT. It codes for CATGAGEYNSPLHF.

This chain connects TRBV6-2 or TRBV6-3 to TRBJ2-2; 11 bases are a match to TRBD2. This CDR3 region has 17 residues. The junction had 9 bases not matched to a gene; V was cut back by 6 bases and J by 3 bases. The germline gives CDR1 MNHEY, CDR2 SVGEGT. In DNA form, the CDR3 reads TGTGCCAGCAGCCCAGTTAGCGGGGGGGCAGACACCGGGGAGCTGTTTTTT. Its protein product is CASSPVSGGADTGELFF.

This chain uses TRBV5-1 with TRBJ1-1, with a weak D call TRBD1 (5 bases). CDR3 length: 14 residues. The V end lost 0 bases, the J end lost 6 bases, and 12 bases lay between the germline ends. From germline, CDR1 is SGHRS and CDR2 YFSETQ. CDR3 residues: CASSLGGRAAEAFF. Written as DNA, the CDR3 is TGCGCCAGCAGCTTGGGGGGCAGGGCAGCTGAAGCTTTCTTT.

The CDR3, as DNA: TGCGCCAGCAGCTTGGTGAACATTAACACTGAAGCTTTCTTT. Translated: CASSLVNINTEAFF. This chain connects TRBV5-1 to TRBJ1-1; D is undetermined. The germline V gene has CDR1 SGHRS and CDR2 YFSETQ. V lost 0 bases and J 2 bases, leaving 8 bases between the germline ends. The CDR3 loop spans 14 amino acids.

The chain links TRBV6-5 to TRBJ1-2; 10 bases are shared with TRBD1. V lost 5 bases and J lost 8; bases outside the gene matches: 11. The CDR3 is 15 residues long. Germline CDR1 is MNHEY and CDR2 is SVGAGI. The CDR3 coding sequence is TGTGCCAGCAGTACCCATGGACAGGGGGTTAGGGGCTACACCTTC. Translated: CASSTHGQGVRGYTF.

The chain carries TRBV19 and TRBJ1-1; possible D gene TRBD1, 6 bases. The CDR3 consists of 14 residues. Germline V gene sequence: CDR1 LNHDA, CDR2 SQIVND (reference sequence). With 4 bases removed from V and 5 bases from J, the gap between germline ends came to 14 bases. DNA of the CDR3: TGTGCCAGTAGTAGTGGGGGGGCTGGGACTGAAGCTTTCTTT. Translation gives CASSSGGAGTEAFF.

The DNA for the CDR3 is TGTGCCAGCAGCTTAGCGACAGGGGCGGACTCACCCCTCCACTTT. Its protein is CASSLATGADSPLHF. The chain couples TRBV7-8 to TRBJ1-6; 8 bases are a match to TRBD1. J was trimmed by 10 bases and V by 0 bases; bases with no gene match: 5. The CDR3 is made up of 15 amino acids. From germline, CDR1 is SGHVS and CDR2 FQNEAQ.

J is TRBJ1-1 and V is TRBV5-4; D is perhaps TRBD1 (5 bases). CDR3 length: 14 residues. V was clipped by 2 bases and J by 4 bases, with 12 bases between them. Per the germline V gene, CDR1 is SGHNT and CDR2 is YYREEE (reference sequence). CDR3 nucleotides: TGTGCCAGCAGCTTAGCCGGGGGAGGCACTGAAGCTTTCTTT. It translates to CASSLAGGGTEAFF.

This clone occurred a few times. The gene calls are TRBV11-3 and TRBJ2-2; 7 bases are a match to TRBD1. Trimming cost V 5 bases and J 3 bases; bases outside gene matches: 9. Germline CDR1 is SGHNT and CDR2 is YENEEA. The CDR3 has 16 amino acids. CDR3 in amino acids: CASSHTDRFDTGELFF. CDR3 coding DNA: TGTGCCAGCAGCCATACGGACAGGTTTGACACCGGGGAGCTGTTTTTT.

This clone was counted only a few times. The CDR3 protein is CASTWSSGNTIYF. CDR3 DNA: TGCGCCAGCACCTGGAGCTCTGGAAACACCATATATTTT. The chain links TRBV4-1 to TRBJ1-3, with D unresolved. The V gene's germline CDR1 is MGHRA and CDR2 YSYEKL. The CDR3 covers 13 residues. The V end was cut by 7 bases, the J end by 0 bases, with 7 bases between.

The chain is built from TRBV5-1 and TRBJ1-1; no firm D call. The CDR3 runs 13 residues. Trimming left V 1 base short and J 3 bases short, with 7 bases between. Germline-derived CDR1 and CDR2 are SGHRS and YFSETQ. The CDR3 sequence: CASSLSADTEAFF. In DNA form, the CDR3 reads TGCGCCAGCAGCTTGAGTGCGGACACTGAAGCTTTCTTT.

The J gene is TRBJ1-4, the V gene TRBV27; D is uncertain. The CDR3 has 15 residues. Germline CDR1 MNHEY, CDR2 SMNVEV (reference sequence). Trimming removed 6 bases at V and 3 bases at J, with 14 bases between. Here the CDR3 reads CASSPAGGSNEKLFF. CDR3 nucleotides: TGTGCCAGCAGCCCAGCAGGAGGATCTAATGAAAAACTGTTTTTT. Full variable domain (remainder filled in from reference TRBV27 and TRBJ1-4): EAQVTQNPRYLITVTGKKLTVTCSQNMNHEYMSWYRQDPGLGLRQIYYSMNVEVTDKGDVPEGYKVSRKEKRNFPLILESPSPNQTSLYFCASSPAGGSNEKLFFGSGTQLSVL.

This chain connects TRBV27 to TRBJ2-5, with 9 bases lining up with TRBD1. Unmatched junction bases numbered 12, after V lost 4 bases and J lost 6 bases. Germline CDR1 MNHEY, CDR2 SMNVEV (reference sequence). The CDR3 loop spans 16 amino acids. Written as DNA, the CDR3 is TGTGCCAGCAGTTCCCCCACCGGGACAGGGAAGAAGACCCAGTACTTC. Its translation is CASSSPTGTGKKTQYF.